The present entry profiles one T cell receptor (beta chain) with its context. Germline CDR1 is SGHNT and CDR2 is YENEEA. V lost 5 bases and J lost 1, with 17 bases in between. This CDR3 is 16 amino acids long. The sample comes from a study of T cells in tumors and immune-related adverse events. This table comes from immunoSEQ multiplex PCR, and its TCRdb copy is limited to in-frame clones, with some not included. This table has roughly 24,000 clones, around 90% appearing once. The sequences come from lymph node tissue, collected from a patient treated with anti-PD-1 therapy. This clonotype was sampled from a female donor with metastatic renal cell carcinoma. The V gene is TRBV11-3, the J gene TRBJ1-1, with D perhaps TRBD1 (5 bases). The CDR3 DNA follows: TGTGCCAGCAGCAAGGACACGTGTGTAAAGAACACTGAAGCTTTCTTT. Translation gives CASSKDTCVKNTEAFF.